This TCR beta chain is from a study of cytomegalovirus exposure and HLA in healthy donors. General study points: Roughly 170 TCR beta chains were listed as cytomegalovirus-associated. There were a few CMV-associated chains whose specificity for CMV antigens was confirmed in vitro. Apart from CMV serostatus, no immune exposure information was available.

This clone was detected only a few times. Its antigen is undetermined. The study ran its PCR with 60 Vbeta and 13 Jbeta primers. The assay was immunoSEQ multiplex PCR, and TCRdb's table has in-frame clones only and misses some. In the table there are about 210,000 clones, 80% to 90% of which are singletons. Trimming shortened V by 2 bases and J by 0 bases, and 5 bases separated the two germline ends. CDR3 length: 15 residues. The germline V gene has CDR1 MDHEN and CDR2 SYDVKM. The source is a man younger than 45 in good health and CMV-seronegative. The chain employs TRBV28 and TRBJ1-6, with D uncertain. Sequences were obtained from PBMCs. CDR3 region: CASSLGSSYNSPLHF. Written as DNA, the CDR3 is TGTGCCAGCAGTTTAGGGAGCTCCTATAATTCACCCCTCCACTTT.